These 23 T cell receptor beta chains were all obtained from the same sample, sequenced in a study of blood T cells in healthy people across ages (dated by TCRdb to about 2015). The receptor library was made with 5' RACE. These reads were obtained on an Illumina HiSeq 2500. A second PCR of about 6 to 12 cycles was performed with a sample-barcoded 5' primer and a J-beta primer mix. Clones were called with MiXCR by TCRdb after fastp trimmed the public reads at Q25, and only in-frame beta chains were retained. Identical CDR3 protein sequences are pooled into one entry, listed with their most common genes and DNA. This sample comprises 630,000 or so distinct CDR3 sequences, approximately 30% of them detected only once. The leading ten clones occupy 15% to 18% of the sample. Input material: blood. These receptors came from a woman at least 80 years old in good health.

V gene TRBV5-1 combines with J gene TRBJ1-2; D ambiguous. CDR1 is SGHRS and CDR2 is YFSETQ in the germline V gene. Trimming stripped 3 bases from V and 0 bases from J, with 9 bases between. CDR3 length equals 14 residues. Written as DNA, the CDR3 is TGCGCCAGCAGCTCATTAGGAGCTAACTATGGCTACACCTTC. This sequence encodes CASSSLGANYGYTF.

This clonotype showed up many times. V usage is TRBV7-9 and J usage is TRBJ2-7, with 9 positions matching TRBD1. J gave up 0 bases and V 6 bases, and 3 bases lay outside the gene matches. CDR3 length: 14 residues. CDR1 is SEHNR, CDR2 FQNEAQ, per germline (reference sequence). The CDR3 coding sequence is TGTGCCAGCAGACGGGACAGGGACTCCTACGAGCAGTACTTC. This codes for CASRRDRDSYEQYF.

In nucleotides, the CDR3 is TGTGCCAGTAGCAACGAAGCTTTGACAGGGGGAGATACGCAGTATTTT. Translating it yields CASSNEALTGGDTQYF. The chain combines TRBV19 with TRBJ2-3; 9 bases fit TRBD1. Germline-derived CDR1 and CDR2 are LNHDA and SQIVND (reference sequence). The CDR3 spans 16 residues. Unmatched junction bases numbered 12, after V lost 6 bases and J lost 5 bases. The whole variable domain, remainder taken from reference TRBV19 and TRBJ2-3, is DGGITQSPKYLFRKEGQNVTLSCEQNLNHDAMYWYRQDPGQGLRLIYYSQIVNDFQKGDIAEGYSVSREKKESFPLTVTSAQKNPTAFYLCASSNEALTGGDTQYFGPGTRLTVL.

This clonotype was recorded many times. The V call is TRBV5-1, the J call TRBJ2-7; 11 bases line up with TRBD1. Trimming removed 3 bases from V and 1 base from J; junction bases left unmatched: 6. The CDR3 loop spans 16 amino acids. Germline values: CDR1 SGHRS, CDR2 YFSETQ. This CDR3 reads CASSSGTGGLSYEQYF. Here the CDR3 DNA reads TGCGCCAGCAGCTCCGGGACAGGGGGTTTATCCTACGAGCAGTACTTC.

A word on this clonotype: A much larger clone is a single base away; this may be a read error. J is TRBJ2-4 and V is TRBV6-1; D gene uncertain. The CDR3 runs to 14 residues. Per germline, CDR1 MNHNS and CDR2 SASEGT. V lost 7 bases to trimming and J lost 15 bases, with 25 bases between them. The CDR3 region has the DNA TGTGCCAGCACCCCGACGGCGTTTAAAGAGACCCGGTACTTC. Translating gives CASTPTAFKETRYF.

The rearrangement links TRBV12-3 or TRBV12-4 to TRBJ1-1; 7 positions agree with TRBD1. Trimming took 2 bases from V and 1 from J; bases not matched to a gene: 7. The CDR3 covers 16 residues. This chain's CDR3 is CASSLYPDRPNTEAFF. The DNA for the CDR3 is TGTGCCAGCAGTTTATATCCGGACAGGCCGAACACTGAAGCTTTCTTT.

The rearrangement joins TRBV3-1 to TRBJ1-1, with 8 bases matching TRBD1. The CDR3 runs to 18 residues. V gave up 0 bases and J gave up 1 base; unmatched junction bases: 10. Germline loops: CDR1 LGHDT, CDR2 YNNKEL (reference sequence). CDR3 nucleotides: TGTGCCAGCAGCCAAGACGGCAGGGGGCAATTGGGGAACACTGAAGCTTTCTTT. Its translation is CASSQDGRGQLGNTEAFF.

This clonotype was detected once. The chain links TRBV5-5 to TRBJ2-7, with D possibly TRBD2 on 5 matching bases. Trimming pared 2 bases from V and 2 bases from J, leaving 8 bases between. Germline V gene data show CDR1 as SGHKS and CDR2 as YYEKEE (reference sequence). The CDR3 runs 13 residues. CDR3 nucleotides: TGTGCCAGCAGCTTCGGGGAAACCTACGAGCAGTACTTC. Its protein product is CASSFGETYEQYF.

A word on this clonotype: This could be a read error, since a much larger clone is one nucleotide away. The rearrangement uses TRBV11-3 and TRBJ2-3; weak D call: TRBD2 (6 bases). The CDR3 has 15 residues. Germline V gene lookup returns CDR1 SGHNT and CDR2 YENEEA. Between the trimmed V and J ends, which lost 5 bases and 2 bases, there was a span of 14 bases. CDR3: CASSLSTRFTDTQYF. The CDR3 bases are TGTGCCAGCAGCCTGTCGACTAGATTCACAGATACGCAGTATTTT.

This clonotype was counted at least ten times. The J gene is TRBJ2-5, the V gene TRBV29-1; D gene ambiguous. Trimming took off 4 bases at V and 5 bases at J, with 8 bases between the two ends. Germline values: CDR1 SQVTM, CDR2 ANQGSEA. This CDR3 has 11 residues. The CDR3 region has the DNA TGCAGCGTTGGGGCCCGGGAGACCCAGTACTTC. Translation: CSVGARETQYF.

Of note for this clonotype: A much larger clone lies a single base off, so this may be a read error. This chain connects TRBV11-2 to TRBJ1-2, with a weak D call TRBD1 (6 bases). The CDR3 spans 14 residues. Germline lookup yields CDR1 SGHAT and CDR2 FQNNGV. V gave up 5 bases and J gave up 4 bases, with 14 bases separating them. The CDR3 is CASSRGGAGYGYTF. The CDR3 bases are TGTGCCAGCAGCCGAGGGGGAGCTGGCTATGGCTACACCTTC.

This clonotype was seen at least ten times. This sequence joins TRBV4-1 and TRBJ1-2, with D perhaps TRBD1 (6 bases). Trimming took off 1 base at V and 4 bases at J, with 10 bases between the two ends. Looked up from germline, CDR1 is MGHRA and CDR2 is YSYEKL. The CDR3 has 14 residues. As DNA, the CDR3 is TGCGCCAGCAGCCAAGCCAGGGGCGGCTATGGCTACACCTTC. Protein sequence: CASSQARGGYGYTF.

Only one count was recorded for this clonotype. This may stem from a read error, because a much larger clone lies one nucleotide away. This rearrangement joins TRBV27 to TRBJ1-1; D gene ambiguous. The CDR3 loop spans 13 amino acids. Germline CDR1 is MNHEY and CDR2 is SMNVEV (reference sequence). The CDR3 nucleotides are TGTGTCAGCAGTTTTTTGCTAAACACTGAAGCTTTCTTT. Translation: CVSSFLLNTEAFF.

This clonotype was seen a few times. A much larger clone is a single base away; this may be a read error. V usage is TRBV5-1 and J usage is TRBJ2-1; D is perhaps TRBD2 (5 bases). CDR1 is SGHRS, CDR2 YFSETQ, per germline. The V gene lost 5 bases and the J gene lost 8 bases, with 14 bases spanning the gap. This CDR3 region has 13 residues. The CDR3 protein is CASRESGSDEQFF. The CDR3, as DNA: TGCGCCAGCAGAGAGTCGGGTAGCGATGAGCAGTTCTTC.

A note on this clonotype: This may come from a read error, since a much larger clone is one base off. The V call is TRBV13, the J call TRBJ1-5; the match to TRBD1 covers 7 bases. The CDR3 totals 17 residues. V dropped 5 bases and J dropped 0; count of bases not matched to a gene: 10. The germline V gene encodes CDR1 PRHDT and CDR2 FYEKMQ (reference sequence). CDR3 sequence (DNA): TGTGCCAGCAGCCCAAGGACAGGTTCCGATAGCAATCAGCCCCAGCATTTT. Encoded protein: CASSPRTGSDSNQPQHF. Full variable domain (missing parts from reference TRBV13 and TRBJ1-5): AAGVIQSPRHLIKEKRETATLKCYPIPRHDTVYWYQQGPGQDPQFLISFYEKMQSDKGSIPDRFSAQQFSDYHSELNMSSLELGDSALYFCASSPRTGSDSNQPQHFGDGTRLSIL.

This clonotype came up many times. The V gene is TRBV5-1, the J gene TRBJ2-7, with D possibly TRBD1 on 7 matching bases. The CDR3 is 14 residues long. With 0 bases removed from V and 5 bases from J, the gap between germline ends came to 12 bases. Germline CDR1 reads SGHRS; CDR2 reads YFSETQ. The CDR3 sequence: CASSLAEGANEQYF. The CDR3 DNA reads TGCGCCAGCAGCTTGGCGGAGGGGGCCAACGAGCAGTACTTC. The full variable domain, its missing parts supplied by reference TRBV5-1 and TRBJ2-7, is KAGVTQTPRYLIKTRGQQVTLSCSPISGHRSVSWYQQTPGQGLQFLFEYFSETQRNKGNFPGRFSGRQFSNSRSEMNVSTLELGDSALYLCASSLAEGANEQYFGPGTRLTVT.

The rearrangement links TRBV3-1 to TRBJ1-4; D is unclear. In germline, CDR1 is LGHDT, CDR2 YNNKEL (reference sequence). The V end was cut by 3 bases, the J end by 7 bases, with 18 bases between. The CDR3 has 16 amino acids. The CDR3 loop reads CASSQYPGIGVEKLFF. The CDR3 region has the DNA TGTGCCAGCAGCCAGTACCCCGGGATAGGCGTTGAAAAACTGTTTTTT.

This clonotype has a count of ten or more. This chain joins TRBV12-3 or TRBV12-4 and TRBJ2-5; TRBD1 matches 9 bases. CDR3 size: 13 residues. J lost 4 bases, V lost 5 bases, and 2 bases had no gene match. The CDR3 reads CASSGQGRETQYF. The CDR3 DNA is TGTGCCAGCAGTGGACAGGGGCGAGAGACCCAGTACTTC.

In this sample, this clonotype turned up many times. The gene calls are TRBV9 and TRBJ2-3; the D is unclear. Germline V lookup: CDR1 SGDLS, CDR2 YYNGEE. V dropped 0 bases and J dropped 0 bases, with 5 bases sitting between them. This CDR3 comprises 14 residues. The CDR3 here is CASSVVTSTDTQYF. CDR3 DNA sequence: TGTGCCAGCAGCGTAGTAACCAGCACAGATACGCAGTATTTT.

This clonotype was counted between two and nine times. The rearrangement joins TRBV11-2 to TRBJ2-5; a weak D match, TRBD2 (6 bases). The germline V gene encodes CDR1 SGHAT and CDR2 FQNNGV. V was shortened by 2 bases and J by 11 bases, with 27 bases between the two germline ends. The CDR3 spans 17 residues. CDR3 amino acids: CASSLRSTGGRLDEQYF. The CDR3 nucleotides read TGTGCCAGCAGCTTAAGATCAACCGGGGGAAGGCTCGATGAGCAGTACTTC. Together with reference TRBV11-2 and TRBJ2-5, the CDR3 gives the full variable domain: EAGVAQSPRYKIIEKRQSVAFWCNPISGHATLYWYQQILGQGPKLLIQFQNNGVVDDSQLPKDRFSAERLKGVDSTLKIQPAKLEDSAVYLCASSLRSTGGRLDEQYFGPGTRLLVL.

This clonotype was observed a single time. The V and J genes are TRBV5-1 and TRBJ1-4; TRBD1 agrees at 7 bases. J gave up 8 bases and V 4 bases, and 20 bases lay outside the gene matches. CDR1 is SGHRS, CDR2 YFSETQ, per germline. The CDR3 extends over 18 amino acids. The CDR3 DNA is TGCGCCAGCAGCGGGCGGGAAAGGGGGCTAATTAATGACGAAAAACTGTTTTTT. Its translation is CASSGRERGLINDEKLFF.

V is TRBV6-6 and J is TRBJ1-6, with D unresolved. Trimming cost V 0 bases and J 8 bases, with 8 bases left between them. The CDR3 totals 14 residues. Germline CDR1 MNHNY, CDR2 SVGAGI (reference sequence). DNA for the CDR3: TGTGCCAGCAGTTACTCCCGGGCTGATTCACCCCTCCACTTT. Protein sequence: CASSYSRADSPLHF.

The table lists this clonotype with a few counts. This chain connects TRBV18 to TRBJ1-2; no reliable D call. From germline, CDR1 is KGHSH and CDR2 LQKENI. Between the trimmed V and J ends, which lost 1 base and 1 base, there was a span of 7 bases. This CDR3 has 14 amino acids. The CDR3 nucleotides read TGTGCCAGCTCACCACAGCCGGTTAACTATGGCTACACCTTC. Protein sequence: CASSPQPVNYGYTF.